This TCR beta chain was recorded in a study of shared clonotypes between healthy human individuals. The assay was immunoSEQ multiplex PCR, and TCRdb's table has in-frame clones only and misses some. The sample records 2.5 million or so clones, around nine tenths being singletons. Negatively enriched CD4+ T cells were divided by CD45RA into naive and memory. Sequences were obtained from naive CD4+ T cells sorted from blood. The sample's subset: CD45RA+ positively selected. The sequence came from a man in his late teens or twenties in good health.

The CDR3 DNA follows: TGTGCCAGCCTTCGGTCTGGGAGTGTCACAGATACGCAGTATTTT. Protein sequence: CASLRSGSVTDTQYF. V and J are TRBV27 and TRBJ2-3, with D tentatively TRBD2 (5 bases). V lost 8 bases, J lost 2 bases, and 17 bases lay in between. Germline values: CDR1 MNHEY, CDR2 SMNVEV (reference sequence). There are 15 residues in the CDR3.